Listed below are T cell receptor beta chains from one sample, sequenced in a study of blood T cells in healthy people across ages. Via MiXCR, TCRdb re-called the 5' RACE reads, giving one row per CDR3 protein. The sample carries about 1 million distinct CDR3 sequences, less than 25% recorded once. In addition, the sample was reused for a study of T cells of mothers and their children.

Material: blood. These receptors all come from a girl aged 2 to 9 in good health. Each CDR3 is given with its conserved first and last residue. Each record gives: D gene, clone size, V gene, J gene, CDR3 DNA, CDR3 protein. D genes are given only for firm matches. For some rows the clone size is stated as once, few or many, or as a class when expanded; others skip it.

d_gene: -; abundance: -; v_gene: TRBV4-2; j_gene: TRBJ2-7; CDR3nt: TGTGCCAGCAGCCAAGCGGGCGGACCCGAGCAGTACTTC; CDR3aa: CASSQAGGPEQYF
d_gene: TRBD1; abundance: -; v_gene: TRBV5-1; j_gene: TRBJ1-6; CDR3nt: TGCGCCAGCAGCTTAACCGGGACAGAGAATTCACCCCTCCACTTT; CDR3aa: CASSLTGTENSPLHF
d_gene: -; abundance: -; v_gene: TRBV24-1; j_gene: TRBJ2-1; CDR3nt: TGTGCCACCAGTGACCCCGGGCTCGGCAATGAGCAGTTCTTC; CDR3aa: CATSDPGLGNEQFF
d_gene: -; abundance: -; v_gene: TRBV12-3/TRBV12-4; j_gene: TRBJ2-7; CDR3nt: TGTGCCAGCAGTGACGGGTGGAACGAGCAGTACTTC; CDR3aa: CASSDGWNEQYF
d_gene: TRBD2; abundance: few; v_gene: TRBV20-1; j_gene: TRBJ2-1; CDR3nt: TGCAGTGCTAGATTAGCTAGCGGATACAATGAGCAGTTCTTC; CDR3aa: CSARLASGYNEQFF
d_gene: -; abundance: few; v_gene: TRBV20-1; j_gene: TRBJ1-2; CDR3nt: TGCAGTGCTAGAGATTCGGCGGTTCCCTATGGCTACACCTTC; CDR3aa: CSARDSAVPYGYTF
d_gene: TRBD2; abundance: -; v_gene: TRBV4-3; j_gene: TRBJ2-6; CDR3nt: TGCGCCAGAAGCCTGATAGGAGCGGGGGGGCCTGGGGCCAACGTCCTGACTTTC; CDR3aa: CARSLIGAGGPGANVLTF
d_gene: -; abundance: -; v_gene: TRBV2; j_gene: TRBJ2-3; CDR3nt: TGTGCCAGCAGTGGGCCGAATCCGAGGGGGGAGTCGGTAGATACGCAGTATTTT; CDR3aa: CASSGPNPRGESVDTQYF
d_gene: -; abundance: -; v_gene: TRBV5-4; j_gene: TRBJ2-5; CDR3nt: TGTGCCAGCAGCTTCTTTGCGGGGGCGTTAGAGACCCAGTACTTC; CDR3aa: CASSFFAGALETQYF
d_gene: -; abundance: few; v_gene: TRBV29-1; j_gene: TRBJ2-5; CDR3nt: TGCAGCGCCCTTGAATCTAAGGGAGAGACCCAGTACTTC; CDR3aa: CSALESKGETQYF